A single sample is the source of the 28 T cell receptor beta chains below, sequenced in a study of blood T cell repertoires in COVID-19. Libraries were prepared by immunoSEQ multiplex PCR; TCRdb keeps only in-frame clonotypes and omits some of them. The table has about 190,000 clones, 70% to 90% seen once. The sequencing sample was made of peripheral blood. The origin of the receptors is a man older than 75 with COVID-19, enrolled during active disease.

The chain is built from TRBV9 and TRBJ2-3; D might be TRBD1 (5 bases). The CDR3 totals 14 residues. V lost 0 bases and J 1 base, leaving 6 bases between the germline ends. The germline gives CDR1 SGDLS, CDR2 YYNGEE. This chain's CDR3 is CASSVVGGTDTQYF. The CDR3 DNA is TGTGCCAGCAGCGTAGTAGGGGGCACAGATACGCAGTATTTT.

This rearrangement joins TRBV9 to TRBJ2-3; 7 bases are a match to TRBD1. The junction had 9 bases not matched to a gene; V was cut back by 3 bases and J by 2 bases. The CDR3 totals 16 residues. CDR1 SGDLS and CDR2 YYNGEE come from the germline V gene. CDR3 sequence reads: CASSARGPTPTDTQYF. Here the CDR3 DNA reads TGTGCCAGCAGCGCTAGGGGGCCCACCCCCACAGATACGCAGTATTTT.

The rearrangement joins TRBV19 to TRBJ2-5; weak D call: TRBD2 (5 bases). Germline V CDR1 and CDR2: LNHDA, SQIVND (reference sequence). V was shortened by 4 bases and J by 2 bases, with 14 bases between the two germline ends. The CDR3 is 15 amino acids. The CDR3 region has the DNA TGTGCCAGTAGTAACGAGGGTAGTCGTCAAGAGACCCAGTACTTC. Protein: CASSNEGSRQETQYF.

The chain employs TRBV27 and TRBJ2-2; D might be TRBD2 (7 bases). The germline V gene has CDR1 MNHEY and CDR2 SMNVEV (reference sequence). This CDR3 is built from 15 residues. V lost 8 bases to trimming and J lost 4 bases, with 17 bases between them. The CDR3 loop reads CASRRGGAGTGELFF. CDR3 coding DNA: TGTGCCAGCCGTAGGGGGGGGGCGGGCACCGGGGAGCTGTTTTTT.

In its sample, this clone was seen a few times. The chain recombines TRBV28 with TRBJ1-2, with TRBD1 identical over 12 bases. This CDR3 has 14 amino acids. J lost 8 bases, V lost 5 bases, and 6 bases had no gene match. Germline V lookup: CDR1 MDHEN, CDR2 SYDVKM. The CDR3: CASSTGTGGKGYTF. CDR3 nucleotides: TGTGCCAGCAGTACCGGGACAGGGGGCAAAGGCTACACCTTC.

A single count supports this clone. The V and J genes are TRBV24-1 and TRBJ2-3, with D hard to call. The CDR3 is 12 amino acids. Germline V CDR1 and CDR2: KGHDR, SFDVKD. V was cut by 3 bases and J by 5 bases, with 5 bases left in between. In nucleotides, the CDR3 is TGTGCCACCAGTGATCCCCGAGATACGCAGTATTTT. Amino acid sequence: CATSDPRDTQYF.

The CDR3 bases are TGTGCCAGCAGCTCGCGGGGGGTCTCCTACAATGAGCAGTTCTTC. This translates into CASSSRGVSYNEQFF. This rearrangement joins TRBV7-3 to TRBJ2-1; 8 nucleotides match TRBD2. CDR3 length: 15 amino acids. Trimming cost V 4 bases and J 0 bases; bases outside gene matches: 2. CDR1 is SGHTA, CDR2 FQGTGA, per germline.

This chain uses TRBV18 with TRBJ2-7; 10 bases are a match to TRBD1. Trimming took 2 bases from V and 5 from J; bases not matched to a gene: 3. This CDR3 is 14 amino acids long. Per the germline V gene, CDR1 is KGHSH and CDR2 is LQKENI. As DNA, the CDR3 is TGTGCCAGCTCACCAGAGACAGGGGGCGACGAGCAGTACTTC. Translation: CASSPETGGDEQYF. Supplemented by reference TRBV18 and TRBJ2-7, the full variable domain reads NAGVMQNPRHLVRRRGQEARLRCSPMKGHSHVYWYRQLPEEGLKFMVYLQKENIIDESGMPKERFSAEFPKEGPSILRIQQVVRGDSAAYFCASSPETGGDEQYFGPGTRLTVT.

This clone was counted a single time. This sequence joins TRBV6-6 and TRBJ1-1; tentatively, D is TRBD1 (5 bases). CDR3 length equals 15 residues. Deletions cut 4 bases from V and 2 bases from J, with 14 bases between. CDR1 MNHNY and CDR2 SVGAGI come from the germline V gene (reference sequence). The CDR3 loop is CASSSPSRGNTEAFF. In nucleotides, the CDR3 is TGTGCCAGCAGTTCCCCTTCAAGGGGAAACACTGAAGCTTTCTTT.

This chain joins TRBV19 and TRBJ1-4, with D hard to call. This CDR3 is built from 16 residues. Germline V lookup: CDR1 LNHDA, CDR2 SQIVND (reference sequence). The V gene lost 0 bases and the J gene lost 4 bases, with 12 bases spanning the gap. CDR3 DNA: TGTGCCAGTAGTATAGAAAAAAACACCATTAATGAAAAACTGTTTTTT. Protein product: CASSIEKNTINEKLFF.

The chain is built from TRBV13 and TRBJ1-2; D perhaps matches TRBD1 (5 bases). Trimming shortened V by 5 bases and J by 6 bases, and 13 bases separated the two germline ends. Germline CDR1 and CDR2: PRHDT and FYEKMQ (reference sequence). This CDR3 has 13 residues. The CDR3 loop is CASSLGPEDGYTF. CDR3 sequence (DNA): TGTGCCAGCAGCCTGGGGCCTGAAGATGGCTACACCTTC.

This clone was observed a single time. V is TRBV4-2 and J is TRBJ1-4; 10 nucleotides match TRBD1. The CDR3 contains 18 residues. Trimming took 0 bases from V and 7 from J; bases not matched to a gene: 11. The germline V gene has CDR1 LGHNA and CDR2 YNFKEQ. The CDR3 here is CASSQDPTDRGQGEKLFF. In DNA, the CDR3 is TGTGCCAGCAGCCAAGATCCGACCGACAGGGGGCAGGGTGAAAAACTGTTTTTT.

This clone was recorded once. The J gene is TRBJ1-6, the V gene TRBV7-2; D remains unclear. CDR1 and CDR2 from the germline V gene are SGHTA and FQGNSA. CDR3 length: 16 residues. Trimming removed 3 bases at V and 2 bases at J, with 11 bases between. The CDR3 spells CASSLVEGPYNSPLHF. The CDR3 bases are TGTGCCAGCAGCTTGGTGGAGGGCCCCTATAATTCACCCCTCCACTTT.

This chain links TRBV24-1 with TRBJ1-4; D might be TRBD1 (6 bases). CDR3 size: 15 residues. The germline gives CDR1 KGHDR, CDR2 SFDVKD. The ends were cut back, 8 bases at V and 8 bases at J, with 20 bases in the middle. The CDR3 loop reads CATKTTGPRVEKLFF. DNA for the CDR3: TGTGCCACCAAGACGACAGGACCCAGGGTGGAAAAACTGTTTTTT.

The CDR3 DNA reads TGTGCCAGCAGCCAATGGGGAATTTTAGGGGGGGGATCCTACAATGAGCAGTTCTTC. Amino acid sequence: CASSQWGILGGGSYNEQFF. The chain carries TRBV3-1 (or the pseudogene TRBV3-2) and TRBJ2-1; maybe TRBD2 (7 bases). Deletions cut 2 bases from V and 1 base from J, with 21 bases between. This CDR3 has 19 residues. CDR1 and CDR2 from the germline V gene are LGHDT and YNNKEL (reference sequence).

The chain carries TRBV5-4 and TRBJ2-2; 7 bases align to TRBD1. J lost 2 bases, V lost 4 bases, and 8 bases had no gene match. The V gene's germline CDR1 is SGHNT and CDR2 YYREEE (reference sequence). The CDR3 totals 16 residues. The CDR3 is CASSKGTERNTGELFF. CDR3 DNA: TGTGCCAGCAGCAAAGGGACAGAGCGAAACACCGGGGAGCTGTTTTTT.

CDR3 amino acids: CASSFRDSRMNTEAFF. The CDR3 bases are TGTGCCAGCAGCTTCCGGGACAGTCGAATGAACACTGAAGCTTTCTTT. The chain couples TRBV7-2 to TRBJ1-1, with 7 positions matching TRBD1. Germline V CDR1 and CDR2: SGHTA, FQGNSA. The CDR3 totals 16 residues. The J segment lost 0 bases and the V segment lost 3 bases, leaving 7 bases of the junction unmatched.

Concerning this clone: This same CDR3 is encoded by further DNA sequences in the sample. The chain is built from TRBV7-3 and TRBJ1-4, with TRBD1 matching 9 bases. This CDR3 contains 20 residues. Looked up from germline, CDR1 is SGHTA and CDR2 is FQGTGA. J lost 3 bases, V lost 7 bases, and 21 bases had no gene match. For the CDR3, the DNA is TGTGCCAGCACGGCCGAGGGTGGGGGACAGGGAAGCGGGTCTAATGAAAAACTGTTTTTT. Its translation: CASTAEGGGQGSGSNEKLFF.

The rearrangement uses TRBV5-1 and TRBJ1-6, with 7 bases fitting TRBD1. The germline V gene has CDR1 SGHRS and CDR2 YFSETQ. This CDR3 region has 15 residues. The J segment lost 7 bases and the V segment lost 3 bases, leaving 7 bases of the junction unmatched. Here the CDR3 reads CASSWRQGQNSPLHF. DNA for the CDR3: TGCGCCAGCAGCTGGCGACAGGGACAGAATTCACCCCTCCACTTT.

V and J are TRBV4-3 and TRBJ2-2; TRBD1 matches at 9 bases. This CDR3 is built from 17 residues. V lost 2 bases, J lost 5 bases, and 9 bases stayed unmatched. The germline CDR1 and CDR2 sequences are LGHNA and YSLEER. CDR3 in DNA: TGCGCCAGCAGCCAAAGCCTACTCGGACAGGGGACCGGGGAGCTGTTTTTT. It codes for CASSQSLLGQGTGELFF.

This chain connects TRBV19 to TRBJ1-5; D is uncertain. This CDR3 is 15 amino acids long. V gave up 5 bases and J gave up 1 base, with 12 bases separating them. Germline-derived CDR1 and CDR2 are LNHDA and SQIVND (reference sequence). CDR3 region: CASSPARLSNQPQHF. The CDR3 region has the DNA TGTGCCAGTAGTCCCGCGAGGCTGAGCAATCAGCCCCAGCATTTT.

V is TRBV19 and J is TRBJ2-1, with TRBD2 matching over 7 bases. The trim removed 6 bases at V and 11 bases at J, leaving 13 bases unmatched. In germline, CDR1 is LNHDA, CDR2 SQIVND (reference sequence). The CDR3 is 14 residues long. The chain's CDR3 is CASSTFGEGTQQFF. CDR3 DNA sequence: TGTGCCAGTAGCACCTTTGGGGAGGGGACGCAGCAGTTCTTC.

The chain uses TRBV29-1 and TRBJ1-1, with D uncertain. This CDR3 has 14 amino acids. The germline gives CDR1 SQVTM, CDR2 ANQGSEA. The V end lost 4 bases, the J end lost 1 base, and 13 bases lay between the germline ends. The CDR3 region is CSVVGGIPNTEAFF. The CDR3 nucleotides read TGCAGCGTTGTTGGCGGGATACCGAACACTGAAGCTTTCTTT.

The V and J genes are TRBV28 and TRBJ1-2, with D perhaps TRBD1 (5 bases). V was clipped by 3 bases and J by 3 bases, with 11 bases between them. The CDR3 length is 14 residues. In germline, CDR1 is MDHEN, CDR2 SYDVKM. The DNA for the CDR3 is TGTGCCAGCAGTTTGGGCGGGGGTCACTATGGCTACACCTTC. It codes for CASSLGGGHYGYTF.

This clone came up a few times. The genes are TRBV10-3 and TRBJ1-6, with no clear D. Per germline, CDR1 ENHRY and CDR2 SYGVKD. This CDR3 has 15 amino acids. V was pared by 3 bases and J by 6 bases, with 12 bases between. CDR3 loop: CAISDGTRLNSPLHF. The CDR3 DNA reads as TGTGCCATCAGTGATGGAACGAGACTTAATTCACCCCTCCACTTT.

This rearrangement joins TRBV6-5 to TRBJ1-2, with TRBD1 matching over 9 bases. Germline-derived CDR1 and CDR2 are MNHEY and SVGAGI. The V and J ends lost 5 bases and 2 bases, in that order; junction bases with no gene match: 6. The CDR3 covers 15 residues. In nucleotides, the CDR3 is TGTGCCAGCAGTCTCCGGGACAGGGAAAACTATGGCTACACCTTC. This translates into CASSLRDRENYGYTF.

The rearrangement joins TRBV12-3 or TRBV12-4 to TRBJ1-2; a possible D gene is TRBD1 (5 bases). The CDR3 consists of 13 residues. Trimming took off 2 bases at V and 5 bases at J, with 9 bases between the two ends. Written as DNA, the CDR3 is TGTGCCAGCAGTTTAAAGGGGTCGTATGGCTACACCTTC. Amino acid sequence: CASSLKGSYGYTF.

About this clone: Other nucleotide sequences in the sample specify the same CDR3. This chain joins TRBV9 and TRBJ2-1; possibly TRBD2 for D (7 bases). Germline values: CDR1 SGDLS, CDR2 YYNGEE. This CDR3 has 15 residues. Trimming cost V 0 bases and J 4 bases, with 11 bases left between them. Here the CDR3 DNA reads TGTGCCAGCAGCGTAGAGGGGGGGCCTTACAATGAGCAGTTCTTC. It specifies CASSVEGGPYNEQFF.